The clone carrying this T cell receptor (beta chain) was counted between two and nine times. Its antigen remains unidentified. Germline CDR1 reads MDHEN; CDR2 reads SYDVKM. The CDR3 totals 15 residues. Trimming stripped 2 bases from V and 0 bases from J, with 8 bases between. This sample stems from a study of beta chain features in type 1 diabetes. Study-level findings and limits: Type 1 diabetes patients had moderately but significantly shorter TCRB CDR3s in all four CD4+ subsets.

What was sequenced were expressed TCRB transcripts, since all of the isolated RNA had been reverse transcribed. Sequencing used immunoSEQ multiplex PCR; TCRdb keeps in-frame clones, though not all of them. Here the sample spans 600,000 to 750,000 clones, roughly 12% being singletons. The chain recombines TRBV28 with TRBJ2-1; TRBD2 is a possible D gene (6 bases). The specimen was naive CD4+ T cells from blood. This clonotype originated in a man aged 30 to 45 with type 1 diabetes. In nucleotides, the CDR3 is TGTGCCAGCAGTTTAGGAGGGAGCTCCTACAATGAGCAGTTCTTC. It is translated as CASSLGGSSYNEQFF.